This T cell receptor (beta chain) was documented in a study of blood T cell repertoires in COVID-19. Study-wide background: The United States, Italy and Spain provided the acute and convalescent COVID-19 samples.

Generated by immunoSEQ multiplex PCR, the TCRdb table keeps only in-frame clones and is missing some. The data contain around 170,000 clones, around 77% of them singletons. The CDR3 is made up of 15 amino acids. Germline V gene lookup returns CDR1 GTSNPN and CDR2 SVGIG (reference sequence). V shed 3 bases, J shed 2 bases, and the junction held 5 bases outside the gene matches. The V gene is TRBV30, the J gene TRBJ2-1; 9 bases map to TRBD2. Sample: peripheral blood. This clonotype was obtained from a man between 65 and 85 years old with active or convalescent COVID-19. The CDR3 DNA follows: TGTGCCTGGAGATCCGGACTAGCGACCTACAATGAGCAGTTCTTC. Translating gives CAWRSGLATYNEQFF.